This T cell receptor beta chain was found in a study of T cell responses to AZD1222 COVID-19 vaccine. Overall study results and limits: With two AZD1222 doses given, Spike-specific TCR breadth and depth both rose. Across the whole spike, CD4 TCRs peaked at regions 160-218 and 743-854. Among the donors, most were white British and more were female, and clonal diversity was possibly underestimated.

This CDR3 has 13 amino acids. V shed 2 bases and J 5 bases; nucleotides not matched to a gene: 5. The germline gives CDR1 SQVTM, CDR2 ANQGSEA. The table lists this clone with a count of one. Its antigen is currently unknown. Libraries were prepared by immunoSEQ multiplex PCR; TCRdb keeps only in-frame clonotypes and omits some of them. The data hold approximately 110,000 clones, with approximately 90% observed a single time. The sequence came from an adult in good health. The specimen was peripheral blood, collected on day 0 of AZD1222 vaccination. The V call is TRBV29-1, the J call TRBJ1-1, with 7 bases fitting TRBD1. CDR3 in amino acids: CSVESATGTEAFF. In DNA, the CDR3 is TGCAGCGTTGAATCCGCGACAGGGACTGAAGCTTTCTTT.